This section outlines one T cell receptor beta chain sequence together with its context. The antigen is unknown. The sample belongs to a study of T cell responses to AZD1222 COVID-19 vaccine. Notes on the study in general: Epitopes outside B.1.351 and B.1.1.7 mutated regions reportedly drew nearly half of spike TCRs. Scientists sampled the repertoires only once the peak T cell response had passed. Baseline seropositivity occurred in only 5 to 7 AZD1222 recipients.

TCRdb's table, derived via immunoSEQ multiplex PCR, lists solely in-frame clones and lacks some. The profile shows 100,000 to 150,000 clones, over 80% of them singletons. The TCR originated in an adult who received the AZD1222 COVID-19 vaccine. The sample in question was peripheral blood, obtained 28 days after the second AZD1222 dose.

The chain's CDR3 is CASSLVGTVYNEQFF. CDR3 sequence (DNA): TGTGCCAGCAGCTTAGTAGGGACGGTGTACAATGAGCAGTTCTTC. The chain employs TRBV7-2 and TRBJ2-1; D possibly uses TRBD1 or TRBD2 (5 bases each). Trimming pared 1 base from V and 4 bases from J, leaving 11 bases between. CDR1 is SGHTA, CDR2 FQGNSA, per germline. The CDR3 has 15 residues.